Presented here are 25 T cell receptor beta chains from one specimen sequenced in a study of CD8+CD57+ T cells in acquired aplastic anemia (dated by TCRdb to about 2018). The data were produced on an Illumina HiSeq 2000. Genomic DNA served as template for TCR beta VDJ combination and CDR3 sequence profiling. TCRdb cleaned the public reads at Q25 with fastp, built clones with MiXCR and kept in-frame beta chains. Every distinct CDR3 protein forms one entry, paired with its most common genes and DNA. This sample is represented by around 400,000 distinct CDR3 sequences; around 72% of them were singletons. The biggest ten clones account for more than 3.5% of the sample. Specimen: sorted CD4+, CD8+, or CD8+CD57+ T cells (not recorded which) from PBMCs. All receptors derive from a human donor in good health, serving as a control.

The V and J genes are TRBV20-1 and TRBJ1-4, with a weak D call TRBD1 (5 bases). Trimming took off 1 base at V and 3 bases at J, with 9 bases between the two ends. Germline CDR1 reads DFQATT; CDR2 reads SNEGSKA (reference sequence). The CDR3 extends over 14 amino acids. CDR3 protein: CSARGLRANEKLFF. CDR3 DNA: TGCAGTGCTAGAGGGCTCAGGGCTAATGAAAAACTGTTTTTT.

The chain combines TRBV7-3 with TRBJ2-1; D gene unclear. Per the germline V gene, CDR1 is SGHTA and CDR2 is FQGTGA. This CDR3 has 11 amino acids. The V end lost 4 bases, the J end lost 12 bases, and 10 bases lay between the germline ends. The CDR3 DNA follows: TGTGCCAGCAGCTACGACACTGGGCAGTTCTTC. It yields the protein CASSYDTGQFF.

A note on this clonotype: The junction and the germline gene differ at one end; a read error may be behind it. The J gene is TRBJ1-1, the V gene TRBV7-3; D not resolved. The CDR3 is 13 residues long. In germline, CDR1 is SGHTA, CDR2 FQGTGA. CDR3 DNA sequence: TGTGCCAGCAGCCGGGGAAGGAACACTGAAACTCTCTTT. Residues: CASSRGRNTETLF.

J is TRBJ2-7 and V is TRBV15; 7 nucleotides align to TRBD2. V lost 8 bases to trimming and J lost 2 bases; unmatched junction nucleotides: 0. CDR1 and CDR2 (germline): LNHNV, YYDKDF (reference sequence). The CDR3 spans 11 residues. The CDR3 sequence: CATRGAYEQYF. Here the CDR3 DNA reads TGTGCCACCCGGGGGGCCTACGAGCAGTACTTC.

The genes are TRBV20-1 and TRBJ1-2, with 8 bases lining up with TRBD1. The germline V gene encodes CDR1 DFQATT and CDR2 SNEGSKA (reference sequence). J lost 6 bases, V lost 0 bases, and 9 bases had no gene match. This CDR3 is 15 amino acids long. The CDR3 sequence is CSARETPDRVDGYTF. The DNA for the CDR3 is TGCAGTGCTAGAGAAACGCCGGACAGGGTCGATGGCTACACCTTC.

The rearrangement joins TRBV10-3 to TRBJ2-7; 7 nucleotides line up with TRBD2. Germline CDR1 ENHRY, CDR2 SYGVKD. CDR3 length: 16 residues. Losses at the gene ends were 0 bases for V and 5 bases for J; bases not matched to a gene: 10. The CDR3 DNA reads as TGTGCCATCAGTGAGTCGACATTAGCGGGTCCCGACGAGCAGTACTTC. Translation: CAISESTLAGPDEQYF.

The chain recombines TRBV12-3 or TRBV12-4 with TRBJ2-3, with TRBD2 as a possible D gene (5 bases). This CDR3 is 13 amino acids long. The V gene lost 7 bases and the J gene lost 8 bases, with 16 bases spanning the gap. Here the CDR3 reads CASIQGSATTQYF. DNA of the CDR3: TGTGCCAGCATACAAGGGAGTGCGACTACGCAGTATTTT.

Turning to this clonotype: The junction departs from germline at one end; a sequencing error may be responsible. The rearrangement uses TRBV20-1 and TRBJ2-3, with unresolved D. The CDR3 loop spans 14 amino acids. Germline V gives CDR1 DFQATT, CDR2 SNEGSKA (reference sequence). The CDR3 region is CGARRSGATDTQYF. CDR3 nucleotide sequence: TGCGGTGCTAGACGATCGGGCGCCACAGATACGCAGTATTTT.

Concerning this clonotype: An end of the junction does not agree with germline; a read error may underlie this. The chain combines TRBV5-1 with TRBJ2-1, with D hard to call. The germline gives CDR1 SGHRS, CDR2 YFSETQ. The CDR3 runs to 11 residues. CDR3 in DNA: TGTGCCAGCAAAGGTTTGAATGAGCAGTTCTTC. Its protein product is CASKGLNEQFF.

For this clonotype: Since the CDR3 does not end with the conserved phenylalanine or tryptophan, this likely comes from a read error. V is TRBV7-2 and J is TRBJ2-1, with 9 nucleotides matching TRBD2. The V gene's germline CDR1 is SGHTA and CDR2 FQGNSA. The CDR3 extends over 15 amino acids. The CDR3 nucleotides are TGCGCCAGCAGCTTGGCGGGACTAGCTCGCGATGAGCAGTTCTCC. It translates to CASSLAGLARDEQFS.

The gene calls are TRBV7-9 and TRBJ1-1; D not certain. The CDR3 contains 15 residues. The germline CDR1 and CDR2 sequences are SEHNR and FQNEAQ (reference sequence). Deletions cut 5 bases from V and 14 bases from J, with 27 bases between. CDR3 DNA sequence: TGTGCCAGCAGCCTGTGGGAGTCTGGGTTGATTTTTATATTCTTT. Residues: CASSLWESGLIFIFF.

This rearrangement joins TRBV20-1 to TRBJ2-7; D is possibly TRBD1 or TRBD2 (6 bases each). Germline V gene data show CDR1 as DFQATT and CDR2 as SNEGSKA (reference sequence). The CDR3 is made up of 13 amino acids. Between the trimmed V and J ends, which lost 6 bases and 6 bases, there was a span of 18 bases. This chain's CDR3 is CSAPGGADGEQYF. The DNA for the CDR3 is TGCAGTGCCCCCGGGGGCGCGGATGGCGAGCAGTACTTC.

As for this clonotype: The conserved final phenylalanine or tryptophan is absent from the CDR3, which likely points to a read error. The limits of the CDR3 on the DNA are not certain, so only TCRdb's listed CDR3 is given. The chain recombines TRBV7-6 with TRBJ1-5. The CDR3 is 13 residues long, ends included. CDR1 is SGHVS and CDR2 is FNYEAQ in the germline V gene. CDR3 in amino acids: CASSLGLARGTDT.

This clonotype has ten or more counts. The chain is built from TRBV2 and TRBJ1-6, with 8 positions matching TRBD1. The junction had 12 bases not matched to a gene; V was cut back by 5 bases and J by 9 bases. Germline CDR1 reads SNHLY; CDR2 reads FYNNEI. This CDR3 contains 16 residues. CDR3 DNA sequence: TGTGCCAGCAGTAAAATGCCGGGACAGGAGGTTTCACCCCTCCACTTT. Translated: CASSKMPGQEVSPLHF.

A note on this clonotype: At one end the junction does not follow the germline gene, possibly because of a read error. This chain joins TRBV10-3 and TRBJ1-2; 9 bases are a match to TRBD1. The germline V gene encodes CDR1 ENHRY and CDR2 SYGVKD. The CDR3 is 14 amino acids. CDR3 DNA: TGTGCCACCAGTACAGGGGGCCTTAACTATGGCTACACCTTC. It encodes CATSTGGLNYGYTF.

As for this clonotype: The junction departs from germline at one end; a sequencing error may be responsible. The chain recombines TRBV7-9 with TRBJ1-4; D is unclear. CDR1 is SEHNR and CDR2 is FQNEAQ in the germline V gene (reference sequence). The CDR3 extends over 13 amino acids. CDR3 residues: CATSRDGREKLIF. The CDR3 coding sequence is TGTGCCACCAGCAGAGACGGGAGGGAAAAACTGATTTTT.

This clonotype appeared many times. This chain uses TRBV5-1 with TRBJ2-3, with 9 bases identical to TRBD2. V lost 0 bases and J lost 4; bases outside the gene matches: 9. CDR1 and CDR2 (germline): SGHRS, YFSETQ. The CDR3 has 17 residues. CDR3 nucleotides: TGCGCCAGCAGCTTGGAGATTAGCGGGGGTGTGGCAGATACGCAGTATTTT. Protein sequence: CASSLEISGGVADTQYF.

This clonotype has ten or more counts. This rearrangement joins TRBV29-1 to TRBJ1-1, with D hard to call. The CDR3 is 9 amino acids. Germline V gene data show CDR1 as SQVTM and CDR2 as ANQGSEA. Deletions cut 3 bases from V and 11 bases from J, with 7 bases between. The chain's CDR3 is CSVDTGAFF. CDR3 DNA: TGCAGCGTTGACACCGGGGCTTTCTTT.

This clonotype came up a few times. Just one base apart from a much larger clone, this may be a read error. The chain is built from TRBV5-1 and TRBJ1-3, with no clear D. CDR1 is SGHRS, CDR2 YFSETQ, per germline. This CDR3 has 15 residues. CDR3 sequence: CASSAYPGSGDTIYF. The CDR3 DNA sequence: TGCGCCAGCAGCGCGTACCCTGGTTCTGGAGACACCATATATTTT.

This clonotype was seen more than once but under ten times. The chain recombines TRBV2 with TRBJ2-7; 8 bases match TRBD1. The CDR3 spans 14 residues. The ends lost 5 bases at V and 0 bases at J; junction bases unmatched: 3. Looked up from germline, CDR1 is SNHLY and CDR2 is FYNNEI. The CDR3 loop reads CASSPDRGSYEQYF. The CDR3 bases are TGTGCCAGCAGTCCAGACAGGGGCTCCTACGAGCAGTACTTC.

This clonotype was seen at least ten times. The rearrangement uses TRBV6-2 or TRBV6-3 and TRBJ1-5, with 8 nucleotides matching TRBD1. Losses at the gene ends were 5 bases for V and 6 bases for J; bases not matched to a gene: 6. The germline V gene has CDR1 MNHEY and CDR2 SVGEGT. CDR3 length equals 14 residues. CDR3 DNA: TGTGCCAGCAGTGAGGACAGGGCCAGTCAGCCCCAGCATTTT. This encodes CASSEDRASQPQHF.

V usage is TRBV11-2 and J usage is TRBJ1-6, with a weak D call TRBD1 (5 bases). CDR1 and CDR2 from the germline V gene are SGHAT and FQNNGV. V lost 4 bases and J 1 base, leaving 17 bases between the germline ends. This CDR3 contains 18 residues. The CDR3: CASSSGLAWMSYNSPLHF. CDR3 bases: TGTGCCAGCAGCTCGGGACTAGCGTGGATGTCCTATAATTCACCCCTCCACTTT.

This chain uses TRBV4-3 with TRBJ1-3; D might be TRBD1 (6 bases). V was clipped by 8 bases and J by 3 bases, with 14 bases between them. Germline lookup yields CDR1 LGHNA and CDR2 YSLEER. CDR3 size: 14 residues. CDR3: CASSIQGSGNTIYF. The CDR3 DNA follows: TGCGCCAGCTCTATACAGGGAAGTGGAAACACCATATATTTT.

This clonotype has a count of ten or more. The chain is built from TRBV2 and TRBJ1-2; D perhaps matches TRBD1 (5 bases). The germline gives CDR1 SNHLY, CDR2 FYNNEI. The CDR3 sequence is 13 residues long. V lost 8 bases and J 3 bases, leaving 13 bases between the germline ends. The CDR3 DNA sequence: TGTGCCAGCGGGAACGGGGCAGACTATGGCTACACCTTC. It specifies CASGNGADYGYTF.

This clonotype was picked up a small number of times. This rearrangement joins TRBV7-9 to TRBJ2-7; tentative D call: TRBD1 (6 bases). The ends were cut back, 5 bases at V and 0 bases at J, with 11 bases in the middle. The CDR3 is 14 amino acids. Germline loops: CDR1 SEHNR, CDR2 FQNEAQ (reference sequence). Here the CDR3 DNA reads TGTGCCAGCAGCCACCGGACAGACTCCTACGAGCAGTACTTC. This translates into CASSHRTDSYEQYF.